This is a list of T cell receptor beta chains from one sample in a study of CXCR3-negative and CXCR3-positive naive CD8 T cells. TCRdb re-called the 5' RACE reads, yielding one record per CDR3 amino acid sequence without DNA. The sample holds 92,000 or so distinct CDR3 sequences. Material: naive CXCR3- CD8+ T cells from blood. The receptors derive from a human donor in good health. Some clones in this sample may be carry-over from other donors' samples. Both conserved end residues are part of each CDR3.

J gene | V gene | CDR3 protein
TRBJ2-3 | TRBV29-1 | CSSRTDTDTQYF
TRBJ2-1 | TRBV29-1 | CSVEENQYNEQFF
TRBJ2-1 | TRBV29-1 | CSVEGTGPHEQFF
TRBJ2-1 | TRBV7-8 | CASSLPDTHNEQFF
TRBJ2-5 | TRBV7-9 | CASSPDRVSETQYF
TRBJ2-5 | TRBV10-3 | CAISGVGGGETQYF
TRBJ1-4 | TRBV13 | CASSLGGQGGEKLFF
TRBJ2-1 | TRBV5-1 | CASSLGLAGGTYNEQFF
TRBJ2-1 | TRBV29-1 | CSVEVPIKDYNEQFF
TRBJ2-1 | TRBV3-1 | CASSQNLAGAINEQFF
TRBJ1-4 | TRBV2 | CASSDFPQGEKLFF
TRBJ2-5 | TRBV7-2 | CASSLLGGQETQYF
TRBJ2-1 | TRBV6-6 | CASSPGLYNEQFF